Each of the 24 T cell receptor beta chains below was sequenced from the same sample in a study of OX40 agonist ivuxolimab in advanced cancers. Sequenced by immunoSEQ multiplex PCR; TCRdb stores in-frame clones only, minus some. The sample comprises tens of thousands of clones, about 87% of which are singletons, and around 0.65% rests with the top ten. Sequencing used CD4+ or CD8+ T cells sorted from blood, obtained in a trial of the OX40 agonist ivuxolimab. These receptors were obtained from an adult with an advanced solid tumor such as melanoma, head and neck, liver or kidney cancer.

The rearrangement joins TRBV30 to TRBJ1-1; TRBD1 might be the D (6 bases). The V gene lost 5 bases and the J gene lost 1 base, with 11 bases spanning the gap. This CDR3 is built from 13 residues. Germline loops: CDR1 GTSNPN, CDR2 SVGIG (reference sequence). CDR3 protein: CAWQSGANTEAFF. The DNA of the CDR3 is TGTGCCTGGCAATCGGGGGCGAACACTGAAGCTTTCTTT.

The rearrangement links TRBV5-1 to TRBJ2-1, with a possible D match to TRBD1 (8 bases). Germline V gives CDR1 SGHRS, CDR2 YFSETQ. V lost 5 bases and J 0 bases, leaving 12 bases between the germline ends. The CDR3 is made up of 15 amino acids. Written as DNA, the CDR3 is TGCGCCAGCAGTAACAGGGGGGGCTCCTACAATGAGCAGTTCTTC. Translating gives CASSNRGGSYNEQFF.

The chain carries TRBV7-2 and TRBJ1-2, with 10 bases fitting TRBD1. After removal of 1 base from V and 7 bases from J, the junction contained 6 bases not matched to a gene. In germline, CDR1 is SGHTA, CDR2 FQGNSA. The length of the CDR3 is 15 residues. The CDR3 sequence is CASSLVGQGSGGYTF. Here the CDR3 DNA reads TGTGCCAGCAGCTTAGTGGGACAGGGGTCGGGTGGCTACACCTTC. Filled out from reference TRBV7-2 and TRBJ1-2, the complete variable domain reads GAGVSQSPSNKVTEKGKDVELRCDPISGHTALYWYRQSLGQGLEFLIYFQGNSAPDKSGLPSDRFSAERTGGSVSTLTIQRTQQEDSAVYLCASSLVGQGSGGYTFGSGTRLTVV.

This chain uses TRBV28 with TRBJ1-5; 9 bases are shared with TRBD1. V lost 6 bases to trimming and J lost 0 bases; unmatched junction nucleotides: 12. This CDR3 spans 18 amino acids. Germline V lookup: CDR1 MDHEN, CDR2 SYDVKM. In nucleotides, the CDR3 is TGTGCCAGCAGCCCACCGGGACAGGGCTTTTATAGCAATCAGCCCCAGCATTTT. This translates into CASSPPGQGFYSNQPQHF. The entire variable domain, with the rest obtained from reference TRBV28 and TRBJ1-5, is as follows: DVKVTQSSRYLVKRTGEKVFLECVQDMDHENMFWYRQDPGLGLRLIYFSYDVKMKEKGDIPEGYSVSREKKERFSLILESASTNQTSMYLCASSPPGQGFYSNQPQHFGDGTRLSIL.

CDR3 amino acids: CASSAGPGQGDETQYF. The DNA for the CDR3 is TGCGCCAGCAGCGCGGGTCCGGGACAGGGGGATGAGACCCAGTACTTC. J is TRBJ2-5 and V is TRBV5-1; 11 nucleotides line up with TRBD1. The CDR3 contains 16 residues. V gave up 4 bases and J gave up 5 bases; unmatched junction bases: 10. Germline V CDR1 and CDR2: SGHRS, YFSETQ.

The V call is TRBV27, the J call TRBJ1-5; 12 bases are shared with TRBD1. Germline V CDR1 and CDR2: MNHEY, SMNVEV (reference sequence). The CDR3 extends over 18 amino acids. V trimming: 5 bases; J trimming: 6 bases; junction bases outside the gene matches: 14. This CDR3 reads CASSPTYTGTGGTQPQHF. The CDR3 nucleotides read TGTGCCAGCAGTCCCACCTATACCGGGACAGGGGGCACTCAGCCCCAGCATTTT.

For the CDR3, the DNA is TGTGCCAGCCTGGGCTTAAGCTCCTACGAGCAGTACTTC. It yields the protein CASLGLSSYEQYF. The rearrangement uses TRBV6-6 and TRBJ2-7; unclear D gene. Germline CDR1 is MNHNY and CDR2 is SVGAGI (reference sequence). V shed 8 bases and J shed 0 bases, with 11 bases lying between them. The CDR3 consists of 13 residues.

The rearrangement joins TRBV7-3 to TRBJ2-1, with D perhaps matching TRBD1 or TRBD2 (5 bases each). V was shortened by 5 bases and J by 9 bases, with 23 bases between the two germline ends. The CDR3 has 16 amino acids. Germline assignment: CDR1 SGHTA and CDR2 FQGTGA. Here the CDR3 reads CASSPIGASSGGEQFF. The DNA for the CDR3 is TGTGCCAGCAGCCCCATCGGGGCGTCCTCAGGAGGTGAGCAGTTCTTC.

The chain is built from TRBV15 and TRBJ2-1; the match to TRBD2 covers 12 bases. The V gene end was trimmed by 0 bases and the J gene end by 7 bases; junction bases not matched to a gene: 7. The CDR3 extends over 17 amino acids. Germline V gives CDR1 LNHNV, CDR2 YYDKDF (reference sequence). The CDR3 loop is CATSRDRTSGIRNEQFF. CDR3 nucleotides: TGTGCCACCAGCAGAGATAGGACTAGCGGGATTAGAAATGAGCAGTTCTTC.

The V call is TRBV6-1, the J call TRBJ2-4, with 7 bases fitting TRBD1. The CDR3 runs to 13 residues. J was trimmed by 7 bases and V by 1 base; bases with no gene match: 1. The germline V gene encodes CDR1 MNHNS and CDR2 SASEGT. The CDR3 sequence is CASSEVRGNIQYF. CDR3 sequence (DNA): TGTGCCAGCAGTGAAGTCAGGGGGAACATTCAGTACTTC.

This clone was observed a single time. This chain connects TRBV6-1 to TRBJ2-4; D might be TRBD1 (5 bases). The V gene lost 8 bases and the J gene lost 7 bases, with 15 bases spanning the gap. The CDR3 covers 13 residues. CDR1 and CDR2 from the germline V gene are MNHNS and SASEGT. The DNA for the CDR3 is TGTGCCAGCGGTCCAGGGTGGGTGAACATTCAGTACTTC. This gives the protein CASGPGWVNIQYF.

The rearrangement links TRBV19 to TRBJ2-7; D might be TRBD1 (6 bases). This CDR3 contains 14 residues. Germline V gene sequence: CDR1 LNHDA, CDR2 SQIVND (reference sequence). V shed 2 bases and J shed 0 bases, with 8 bases lying between them. The DNA of the CDR3 is TGTGCCAGTAGTATAAGGGGGAGCTCCTACGAGCAGTACTTC. The encoded protein is CASSIRGSSYEQYF.

J is TRBJ1-2 and V is TRBV30; TRBD1 aligns across 7 bases. V trimming: 2 bases; J trimming: 4 bases; junction bases outside the gene matches: 7. CDR1 GTSNPN and CDR2 SVGIG come from the germline V gene (reference sequence). The CDR3 covers 14 residues. The CDR3 sequence is CAWSIGGGSYGYTF. The CDR3 DNA is TGTGCCTGGAGTATAGGGGGCGGGAGCTATGGCTACACCTTC.

The V gene is TRBV7-8, the J gene TRBJ2-1, with 11 bases matching TRBD1. V gave up 1 base and J gave up 2 bases; unmatched junction bases: 1. Germline assignment: CDR1 SGHVS and CDR2 FQNEAQ. The CDR3 extends over 16 amino acids. CDR3: CASSLGGQGAYNEQFF. The CDR3 DNA follows: TGTGCCAGCAGCTTAGGGGGACAGGGGGCCTACAATGAGCAGTTCTTC. The whole variable domain, remainder taken from reference TRBV7-8 and TRBJ2-1, is GAGVSQSPRYKVAKRGQDVALRCDPISGHVSLFWYQQALGQGPEFLTYFQNEAQLDKSGLPSDRFFAERPEGSVSTLKIQRTQQEDSAVYLCASSLGGQGAYNEQFFGPGTRLTVL.

The V gene is TRBV29-1, the J gene TRBJ2-1; D gene ambiguous. CDR1 SQVTM and CDR2 ANQGSEA come from the germline V gene. Trimming pared 3 bases from V and 5 bases from J, leaving 5 bases between. The length of the CDR3 is 11 residues. The CDR3 DNA reads TGCAGCGTTGATTTGAACAATGAGCAGTTCTTC. This sequence encodes CSVDLNNEQFF.

The genes are TRBV6-1 and TRBJ2-6; no firm D call. Germline V gives CDR1 MNHNS, CDR2 SASEGT. This CDR3 region has 14 residues. V lost 8 bases, J lost 0 bases, and 8 bases lay in between. The CDR3 region has the DNA TGTGCCAGCTGGGGTAACTCTGGGGCCAACGTCCTGACTTTC. It translates to CASWGNSGANVLTF.

This clone was seen just once. The chain joins TRBV19 to TRBJ1-1, with 7 bases matching TRBD1. CDR1 LNHDA and CDR2 SQIVND come from the germline V gene (reference sequence). The CDR3 totals 14 residues. Germline trimming cut 4 bases from V and 5 bases from J; bases unmatched to any gene: 7. The CDR3 DNA follows: TGTGCCAGTAGTAACCGACAGGGAGGGACTGAAGCTTTCTTT. Protein product: CASSNRQGGTEAFF.

The chain joins TRBV30 to TRBJ1-1; D is undetermined. CDR3 length equals 14 residues. Germline loops: CDR1 GTSNPN, CDR2 SVGIG (reference sequence). Trimming removed 3 bases from V and 3 bases from J, with 14 bases in between. DNA for the CDR3: TGTGCCTGGAGCGATGAATTCGGAGACACTGAAGCTTTCTTT. Protein product: CAWSDEFGDTEAFF. The variable domain in full, completed from reference TRBV30 and TRBJ1-1, reads SQTIHQWPATLVQPVGSPLSLECTVEGTSNPNLYWYRQAAGRGLQLLFYSVGIGQISSEVPQNLSASRPQDRQFILSSKKLLLSDSGFYLCAWSDEFGDTEAFFGQGTRLTVV.

The chain combines TRBV11-1 with TRBJ1-2, with 8 positions matching TRBD1. The CDR3 sequence is 15 residues long. CDR1 SGHAT and CDR2 FQDESV come from the germline V gene (reference sequence). With 7 bases clipped from V and 6 bases from J, the junction kept 13 bases outside the gene matches. The CDR3 spells CASTSDRVARDGYTF. The CDR3 DNA is TGTGCCAGCACGTCGGACAGGGTCGCTCGTGATGGCTACACCTTC.

The J gene is TRBJ1-2, the V gene TRBV28; 9 nucleotides match TRBD1. The V gene's germline CDR1 is MDHEN and CDR2 SYDVKM. The CDR3 contains 13 residues. Trimming removed 5 bases from V and 7 bases from J; junction bases left unmatched: 5. CDR3 DNA: TGTGCCAGCAGTATACAGGGGGCGCTTGGCTACACCTTC. Translation gives CASSIQGALGYTF.

V usage is TRBV30 and J usage is TRBJ1-2; D not certain. The V end lost 4 bases, the J end lost 7 bases, and 13 bases lay between the germline ends. CDR1 GTSNPN and CDR2 SVGIG come from the germline V gene (reference sequence). CDR3 length: 12 amino acids. The chain's CDR3 is CAWIKGLIGYTF. As DNA, the CDR3 is TGTGCCTGGATAAAGGGCCTTATTGGCTACACCTTC.

This chain joins TRBV12-5 and TRBJ1-1, with a weak D call TRBD1 (6 bases). Germline CDR1 reads LGHNT; CDR2 reads FRNRAP. The CDR3 covers 13 residues. Trimming shortened V by 3 bases and J by 6 bases, and 11 bases separated the two germline ends. The CDR3 sequence: CASGFYGGAEAFF. Here the CDR3 DNA reads TGTGCTAGTGGTTTTTATGGGGGCGCTGAAGCTTTCTTT.

V usage is TRBV6-1 and J usage is TRBJ2-1; either TRBD1 or TRBD2 may fit D (5 bases each). Germline V lookup: CDR1 MNHNS, CDR2 SASEGT. Trimming removed 3 bases from V and 10 bases from J, with 13 bases in between. The CDR3 is made up of 13 amino acids. The CDR3 region is CASSDGGTTEQFF. DNA of the CDR3: TGTGCCAGCAGTGATGGGGGTACCACCGAGCAGTTCTTC.

This clone was found a few times. The chain links TRBV9 to TRBJ2-2; 7 nucleotides line up with TRBD1. The CDR3 runs 15 residues. V lost 4 bases and J lost 5; bases outside the gene matches: 8. The germline gives CDR1 SGDLS, CDR2 YYNGEE. Here the CDR3 DNA reads TGTGCCAGCAGCACAGGGGTCGGCCAAACCGGGGAGCTGTTTTTT. It translates to CASSTGVGQTGELFF. The whole variable domain, filled in from reference TRBV9 and TRBJ2-2, reads DSGVTQTPKHLITATGQRVTLRCSPRSGDLSVYWYQQSLDQGLQFLIQYYNGEERAKGNILERFSAQQFPDLHSELNLSSLELGDSALYFCASSTGVGQTGELFFGEGSRLTVL.